The entry below describes one TCR beta chain. The antigen is unknown. Only in-frame clones appear in the TCRdb table, and some are missing; sequencing was by immunoSEQ multiplex PCR. This table has roughly 170,000 clones, 80% to 90% appearing once. The sample comes from a study of T cell responses to AZD1222 COVID-19 vaccine. CDR1 and CDR2 from the germline V gene are LGHNA and YSLEER. The CDR3 extends over 18 amino acids. V lost 4 bases to trimming and J lost 4 bases; unmatched junction nucleotides: 10. Whole-study findings and limits: Close to half of all spike-specific TCRs reportedly target regions of the variants that are unmutated. White British donors predominated, females outnumbered males, and clonal diversity was possibly underestimated. Repertoire collection took place solely once the T cell response had peaked.

This clonotype originated in an adult in good health. The chain couples TRBV4-3 to TRBJ2-1; 13 nucleotides match TRBD2. Specimen: peripheral blood, collected on day 0 of AZD1222 vaccination. CDR3 nucleotide sequence: TGCGCCAGCAGCCCCGGGACTAGCGGGGACCCCGGGTACAATGAGCAGTTCTTC. Translation: CASSPGTSGDPGYNEQFF.